This paragraph covers one TCR beta chain sequence. This clonotype is identified as medium-sized (0.01 to 0.1%). Its antigen has not been determined. No base qualities exist here, and no much larger clone lies one base off it. This entry comes from a study of molecular identifiers for immune sequencing clone quantification (dated by TCRdb to the late 2010s). At the level of the whole study: For a replicate experiment, RNA from roughly 20,000 or 100,000 naive CD8 T cells was divided into five aliquots, and four of the five aliquots were sequenced. This methods study used CD8 T cells to benchmark TCR RNA copy counting and molecular-identifier clustering-based TCR repertoire sequencing (MIDCIRS).

The cysteine opens and the phenylalanine closes a CDR3 of 13 amino acids. Solely the CDR3 DNA is kept, with 39 bases framed from the first base. Cut back by 0 bases and 2 bases, the V and J ends lie 7 bases apart. The germline V gene specifies SQVTM as CDR1 and ANQGSEA as CDR2. Overall results and qualifications from the work: Modeling estimated about three recovered TCR RNA copies per cell, compared with approximately 9.5 by digital PCR, which implies 30% to 35% capture efficiency. The naive libraries included spiked-in Jurkat TCR RNA (roughly eleven copies' worth), and this Jurkat TCR RNA is not part of the donor repertoire. When barcode sub-clustering was not used, chimeric consensus sequences inflated TCR diversity, with chimeras reaching as high as 47%. Spiked-in Jurkat TCR RNA equal to a single cell's worth was reported to be detectable even within 1,100,000 naive CD8 T cells. Identical TCR molecules sharing a barcode could cause highly expanded clone sizes to be underestimated. In CMV-specific effector cells, clones with more than 20 RNA copies contained over 99% of molecules, whereas in naive cells such clones contained under 1% of molecules.

Libraries were prepared through PCR. For sequencing, an Illumina HiSeq 4000 was employed. Bulk TCR libraries were prepared as previously described, using TCR primers listed in Table S5. The Qiagen AllPrep DNA/RNA kit was used to purify total RNA. Before analysis, reads from multiple sequencing runs of the same library were pooled. The source study handled its data this way. Reads were retained only if the reads had an exact TCR constant sequence, and the retained reads were trimmed to 150 nt and grouped according to their 12-nt molecular barcodes. Reads inside each barcode group were sub-clustered using a 15% Levenshtein threshold, and a quality-weighted consensus sequence was constructed for each RNA molecule. Non-functional sequences were discarded, and so were lower-count sequences lying one edit away from another sequence. Barcode sub-clusters with fewer than 20% of the maximum read count were removed, based on fitting two negative binomial distributions. TCRdb reprocessing: public reads trimmed at Q25 with fastp, clones called with MiXCR, in-frame beta chains kept. For every CDR3 protein sequence, its rows merge into one entry that carries the most common genes and DNA. TCRdb, not the authors, supplied the V and J calls. This sample gives about 9,800 distinct CDR3 sequences in total; just under 20% of them show up just once. The ten largest clones add up to around 1.3% of the sample.

Libraries of naive CD8 T cells were built from anywhere between about 17,000 and 1,000,000 sorted cells, with 10%, 30% or 50% of the purified RNA used. On a BD FACSAria II, naive CD8 T cells were FACS-sorted as CD8+CD4-CCR7+CD45RA+ and collected into RLT Plus buffer. To test detection sensitivity, Jurkat RNA equal to 9 to 10 TCR copies was added to samples of about 20,000-1,000,000 naive CD8 T cells. Enrichment of CD8 T cells was done with RosetteSep CD8+ T Cell Enrichment Cocktail plus Ficoll-Paque, and ACK red cell lysis came afterward. Sequencing input: naive CD8+ T cells from blood, with Jurkat cell RNA spiked in. Interpreted using the paper, the cell subset or site label stands for: FACS-sorted CD8+CD4-CCR7+CD45RA+ naive T cells. This clonotype was sampled from a human donor in good health. Some libraries in this study had Jurkat cell RNA spiked in. The chain is encoded by TRBV29-1 joined to TRBJ1-1; no confident D gene assignment can be made. The encoded CDR3 is CSVEDKLNTEAFF. The nucleotide sequence reads as follows: TGCAGCGTTGAAGATAAGCTTAACACTGAAGCTTTCTTT.